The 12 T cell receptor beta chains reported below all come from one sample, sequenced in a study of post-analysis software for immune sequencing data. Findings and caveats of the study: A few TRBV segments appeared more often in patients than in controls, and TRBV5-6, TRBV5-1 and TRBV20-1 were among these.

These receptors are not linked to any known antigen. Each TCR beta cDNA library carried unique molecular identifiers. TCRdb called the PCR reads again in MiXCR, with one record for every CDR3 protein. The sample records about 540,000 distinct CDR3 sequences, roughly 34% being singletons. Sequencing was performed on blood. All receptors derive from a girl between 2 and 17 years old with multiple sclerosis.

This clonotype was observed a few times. The CDR3 DNA follows: TGTGCCAGCAGCCCTGGGGGCAGATCTGACTATGGCTACACCTTC. Its protein is CASSPGGRSDYGYTF. The chain employs TRBV5-4 and TRBJ1-2; the D gene is possibly TRBD1 (6 bases). Germline CDR1 reads SGHNT; CDR2 reads YYREEE (reference sequence). The ends were cut back, 4 bases at V and 3 bases at J, with 16 bases in the middle. CDR3 length: 15 residues.

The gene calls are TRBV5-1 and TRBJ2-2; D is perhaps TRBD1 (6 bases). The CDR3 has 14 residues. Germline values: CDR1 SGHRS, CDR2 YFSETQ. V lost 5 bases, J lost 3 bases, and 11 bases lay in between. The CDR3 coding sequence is TGCGCCAGCAGAGCAGGGGCGGACACCGGGGAGCTGTTTTTT. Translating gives CASRAGADTGELFF.

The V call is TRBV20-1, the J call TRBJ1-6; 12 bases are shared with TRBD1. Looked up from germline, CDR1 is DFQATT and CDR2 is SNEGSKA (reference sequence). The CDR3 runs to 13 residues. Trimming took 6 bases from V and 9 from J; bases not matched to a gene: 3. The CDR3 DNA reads TGCAGTGCAAGGGACAGGGGGCTTTCACCCCTCCACTTT. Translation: CSARDRGLSPLHF.

The CDR3 loop reads CASTPGKAGNNEQFF. The DNA for the CDR3 is TGTGCCAGCACCCCAGGGAAAGCGGGGAATAATGAGCAGTTCTTC. This sequence joins TRBV6-1 and TRBJ2-1; 7 bases line up with TRBD2. Germline lookup yields CDR1 MNHNS and CDR2 SASEGT. Trimming removed 7 bases from V and 7 bases from J; junction bases left unmatched: 13. This CDR3 is 15 amino acids long.

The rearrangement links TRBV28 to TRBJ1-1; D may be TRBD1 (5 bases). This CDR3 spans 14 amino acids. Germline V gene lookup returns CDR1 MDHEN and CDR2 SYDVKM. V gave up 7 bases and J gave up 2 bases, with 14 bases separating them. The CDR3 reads CASTAGTANTEAFF. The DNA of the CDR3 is TGTGCCAGCACTGCGGGGACGGCTAACACTGAAGCTTTCTTT. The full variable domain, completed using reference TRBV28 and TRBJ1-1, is DVKVTQSSRYLVKRTGEKVFLECVQDMDHENMFWYRQDPGLGLRLIYFSYDVKMKEKGDIPEGYSVSREKKERFSLILESASTNQTSMYLCASTAGTANTEAFFGQGTRLTVV.

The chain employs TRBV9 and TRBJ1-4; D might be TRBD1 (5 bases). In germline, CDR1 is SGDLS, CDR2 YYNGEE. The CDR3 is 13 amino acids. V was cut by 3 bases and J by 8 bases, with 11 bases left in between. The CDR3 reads CASSETVGEKLFF. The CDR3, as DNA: TGTGCCAGCAGCGAGACAGTTGGGGAAAAACTGTTTTTT.

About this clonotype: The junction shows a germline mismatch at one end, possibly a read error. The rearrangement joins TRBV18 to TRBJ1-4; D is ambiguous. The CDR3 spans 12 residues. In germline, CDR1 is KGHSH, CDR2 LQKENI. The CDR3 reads CVSSPQTRKLFF. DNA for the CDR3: TGTGTCAGCTCACCACAAACGCGTAAACTGTTTTTT.

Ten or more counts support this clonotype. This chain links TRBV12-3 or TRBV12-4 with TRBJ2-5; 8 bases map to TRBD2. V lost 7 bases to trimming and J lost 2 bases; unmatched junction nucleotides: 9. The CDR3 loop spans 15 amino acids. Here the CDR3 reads CASIPTSVKQETQYF. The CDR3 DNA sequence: TGTGCCAGCATTCCGACTAGCGTTAAACAAGAGACCCAGTACTTC.

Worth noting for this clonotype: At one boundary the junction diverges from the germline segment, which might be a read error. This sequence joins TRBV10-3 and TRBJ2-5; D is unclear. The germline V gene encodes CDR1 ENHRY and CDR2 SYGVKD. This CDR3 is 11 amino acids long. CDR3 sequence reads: CAVSGEETQYF. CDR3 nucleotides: TGTGCCGTCAGTGGTGAAGAGACCCAGTACTTC.

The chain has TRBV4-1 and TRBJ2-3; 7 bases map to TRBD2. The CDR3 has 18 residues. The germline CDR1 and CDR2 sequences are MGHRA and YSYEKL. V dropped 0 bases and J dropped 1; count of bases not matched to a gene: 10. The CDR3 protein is CASSQDIAIGLGTDTQYF. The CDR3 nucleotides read TGCGCCAGCAGCCAAGATATCGCGATCGGACTAGGCACAGATACGCAGTATTTT.

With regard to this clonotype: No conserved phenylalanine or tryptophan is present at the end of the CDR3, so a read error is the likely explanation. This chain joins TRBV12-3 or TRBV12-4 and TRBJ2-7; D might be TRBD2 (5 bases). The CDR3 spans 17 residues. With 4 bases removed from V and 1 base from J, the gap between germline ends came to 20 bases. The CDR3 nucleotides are TGTGCCAGCAGTTCCAGGACCGGCGGGTGGGGTTCCTACGAGCAGTACTGC. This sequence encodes CASSSRTGGWGSYEQYC.

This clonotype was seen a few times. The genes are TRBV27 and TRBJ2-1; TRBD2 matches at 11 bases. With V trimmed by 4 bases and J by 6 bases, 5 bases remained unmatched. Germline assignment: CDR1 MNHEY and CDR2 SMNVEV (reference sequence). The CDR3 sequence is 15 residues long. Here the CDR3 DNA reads TGTGCCAGCAGTTCTACTAGCGGGGGCTGCAATGAGCAGTTCTTC. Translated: CASSSTSGGCNEQFF.